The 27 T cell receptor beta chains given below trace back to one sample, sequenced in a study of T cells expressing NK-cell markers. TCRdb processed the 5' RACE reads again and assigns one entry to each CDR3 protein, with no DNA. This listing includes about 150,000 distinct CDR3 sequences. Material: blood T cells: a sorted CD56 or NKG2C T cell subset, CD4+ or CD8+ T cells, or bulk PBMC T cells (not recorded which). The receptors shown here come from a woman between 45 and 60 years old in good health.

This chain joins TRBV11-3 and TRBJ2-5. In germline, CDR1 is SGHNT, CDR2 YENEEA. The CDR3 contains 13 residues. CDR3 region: CASSLAQRETQYF.

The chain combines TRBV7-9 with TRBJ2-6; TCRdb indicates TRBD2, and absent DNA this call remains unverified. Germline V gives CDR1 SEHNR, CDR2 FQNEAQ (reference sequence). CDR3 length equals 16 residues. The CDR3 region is CASSLVGGDGANVLTF.

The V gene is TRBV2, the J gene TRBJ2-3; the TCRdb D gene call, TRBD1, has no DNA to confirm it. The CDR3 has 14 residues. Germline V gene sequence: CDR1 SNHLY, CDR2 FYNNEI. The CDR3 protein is CATDPGGNTDTQYF.

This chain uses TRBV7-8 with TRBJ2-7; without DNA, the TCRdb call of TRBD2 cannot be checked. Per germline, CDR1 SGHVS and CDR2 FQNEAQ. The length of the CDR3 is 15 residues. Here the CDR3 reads CASSRGVTSGYEQYF.

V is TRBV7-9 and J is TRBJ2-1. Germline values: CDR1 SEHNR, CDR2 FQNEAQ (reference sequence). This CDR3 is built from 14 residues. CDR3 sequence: CASSFRGQLNEQFF. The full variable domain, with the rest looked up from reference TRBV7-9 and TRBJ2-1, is DTGVSQNPRHKITKRGQNVTFRCDPISEHNRLYWYRQTLGQGPEFLTYFQNEAQLEKSRLLSDRFSAERPKGSFSTLEIQRTEQGDSAMYLCASSFRGQLNEQFFGPGTRLTVL.

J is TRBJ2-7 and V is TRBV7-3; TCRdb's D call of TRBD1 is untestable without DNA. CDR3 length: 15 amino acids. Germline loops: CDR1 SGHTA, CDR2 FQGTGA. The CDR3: CASSFSGTGGYEQYF.

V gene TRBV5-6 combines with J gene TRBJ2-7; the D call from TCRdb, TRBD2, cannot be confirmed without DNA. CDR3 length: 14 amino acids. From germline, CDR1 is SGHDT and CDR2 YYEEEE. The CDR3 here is CASSLGGLFYEQYF.

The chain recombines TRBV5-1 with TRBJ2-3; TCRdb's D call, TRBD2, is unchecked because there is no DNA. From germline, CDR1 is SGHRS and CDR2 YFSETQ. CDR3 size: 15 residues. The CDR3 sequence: CASSLSEAGGDTQYF.

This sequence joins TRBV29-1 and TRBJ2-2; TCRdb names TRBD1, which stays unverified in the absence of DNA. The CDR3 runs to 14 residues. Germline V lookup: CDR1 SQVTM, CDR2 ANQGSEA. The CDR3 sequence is CSALGQDNTGELFF.

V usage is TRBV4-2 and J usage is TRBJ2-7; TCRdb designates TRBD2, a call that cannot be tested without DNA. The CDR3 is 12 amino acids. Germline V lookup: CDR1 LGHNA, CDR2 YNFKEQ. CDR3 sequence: CASSHPADEQYF.

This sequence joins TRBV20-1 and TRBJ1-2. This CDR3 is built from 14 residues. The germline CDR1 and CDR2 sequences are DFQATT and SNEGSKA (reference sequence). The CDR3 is CSASNPSTFYGYTF.

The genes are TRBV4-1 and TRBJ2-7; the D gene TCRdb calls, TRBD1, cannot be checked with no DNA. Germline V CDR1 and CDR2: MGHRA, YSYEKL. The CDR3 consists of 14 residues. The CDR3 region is CASSPGVRGYEQYF.

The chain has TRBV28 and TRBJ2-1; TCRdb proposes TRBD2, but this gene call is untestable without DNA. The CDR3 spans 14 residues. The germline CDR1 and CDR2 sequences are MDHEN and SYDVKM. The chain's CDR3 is CASRGTITTHEQFF. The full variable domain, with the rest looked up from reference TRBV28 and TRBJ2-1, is DVKVTQSSRYLVKRTGEKVFLECVQDMDHENMFWYRQDPGLGLRLIYFSYDVKMKEKGDIPEGYSVSREKKERFSLILESASTNQTSMYLCASRGTITTHEQFFGPGTRLTVL.

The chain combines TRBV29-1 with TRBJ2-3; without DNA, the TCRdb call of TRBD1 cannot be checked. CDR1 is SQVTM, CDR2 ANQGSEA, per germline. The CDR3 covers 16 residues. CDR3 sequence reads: CSVESINRHGPDTQYF.

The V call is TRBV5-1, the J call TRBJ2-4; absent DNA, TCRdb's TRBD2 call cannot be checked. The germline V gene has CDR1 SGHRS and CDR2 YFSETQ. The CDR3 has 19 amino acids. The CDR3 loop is CASSLGPSGRNNRGSIQYF.

CDR3 loop: CSATTGTSALVVTDTQYF. The V gene is TRBV20-1, the J gene TRBJ2-3; the D call of TRBD2 rests on TCRdb alone, since no DNA is present to check it. CDR1 and CDR2 from the germline V gene are DFQATT and SNEGSKA (reference sequence). The CDR3 runs to 18 residues.

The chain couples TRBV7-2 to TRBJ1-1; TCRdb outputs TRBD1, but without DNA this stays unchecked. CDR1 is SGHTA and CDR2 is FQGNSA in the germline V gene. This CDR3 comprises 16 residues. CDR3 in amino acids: CASSLRGQLLNTEAFF.

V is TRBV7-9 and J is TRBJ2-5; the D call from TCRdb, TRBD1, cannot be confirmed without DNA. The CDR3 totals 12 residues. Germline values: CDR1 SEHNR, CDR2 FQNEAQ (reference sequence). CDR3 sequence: CASRTGEETQYF.

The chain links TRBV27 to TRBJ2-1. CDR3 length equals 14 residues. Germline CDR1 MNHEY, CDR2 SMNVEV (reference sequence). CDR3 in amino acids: CASSLLGLYNEQFF.

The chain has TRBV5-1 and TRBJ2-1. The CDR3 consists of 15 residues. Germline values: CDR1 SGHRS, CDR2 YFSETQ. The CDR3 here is CASNWWGNEYNEQFF.

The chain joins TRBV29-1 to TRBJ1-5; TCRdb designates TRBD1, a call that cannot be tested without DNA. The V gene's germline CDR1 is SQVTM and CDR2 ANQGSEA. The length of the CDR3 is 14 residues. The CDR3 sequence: CSVDSEQGRQPQHF.

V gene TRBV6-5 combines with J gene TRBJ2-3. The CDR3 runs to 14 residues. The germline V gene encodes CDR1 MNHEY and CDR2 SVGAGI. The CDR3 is CASSYTSSTDTQYF.

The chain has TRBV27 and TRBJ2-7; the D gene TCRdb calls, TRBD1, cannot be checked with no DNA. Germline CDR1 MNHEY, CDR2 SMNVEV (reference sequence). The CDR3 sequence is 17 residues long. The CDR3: CASSLSPGQPPGDEQYF.

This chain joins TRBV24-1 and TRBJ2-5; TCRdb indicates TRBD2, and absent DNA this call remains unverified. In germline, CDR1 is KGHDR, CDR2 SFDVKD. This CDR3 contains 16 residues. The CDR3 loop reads CATSDRTEGLLETQYF.

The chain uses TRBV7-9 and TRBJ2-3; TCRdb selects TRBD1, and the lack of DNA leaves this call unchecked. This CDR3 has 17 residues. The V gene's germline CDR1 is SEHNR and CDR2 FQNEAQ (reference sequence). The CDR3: CASSAPGGLQETDTQYF.

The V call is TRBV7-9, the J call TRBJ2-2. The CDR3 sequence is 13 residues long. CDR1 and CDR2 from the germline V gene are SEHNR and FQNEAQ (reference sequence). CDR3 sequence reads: CARESPNTGELFF.

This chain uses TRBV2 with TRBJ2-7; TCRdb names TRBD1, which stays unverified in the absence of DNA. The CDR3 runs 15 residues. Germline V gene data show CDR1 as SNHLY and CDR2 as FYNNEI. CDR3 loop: CASIPDRGFAYEQYF.